One and the same sample provided the 6 T cell receptor beta chains below, sequenced in a study of OX40 agonist ivuxolimab in advanced cancers. This table comes from immunoSEQ multiplex PCR, and its TCRdb copy is limited to in-frame clones, with some not included. The profile shows roughly 100,000 clones, about 92% of them singletons. The sequences come from CD4+ or CD8+ T cells sorted from blood, collected in a trial of the OX40 agonist ivuxolimab. These receptor sequences come from an adult with an advanced solid tumor such as melanoma, head and neck, liver or kidney cancer.

The chain combines TRBV6-6 with TRBJ1-5; weak D call: TRBD1 (5 bases). The CDR3 loop spans 16 amino acids. Germline values: CDR1 MNHNY, CDR2 SVGAGI (reference sequence). Between the trimmed V and J ends, which lost 5 bases and 3 bases, there was a span of 17 bases. The CDR3 DNA sequence: TGTGCCAGCAGTCCGGGACCGACTAGACCCAATCAGCCCCAGCATTTT. Protein sequence: CASSPGPTRPNQPQHF.

This clone has a handful of counts. The chain recombines TRBV27 with TRBJ2-2; D is ambiguous. Trimming shortened V by 1 base and J by 7 bases, and 1 base separated the two germline ends. This CDR3 region has 11 residues. CDR1 and CDR2 from the germline V gene are MNHEY and SMNVEV (reference sequence). CDR3: CASSLFGELFF. The CDR3 bases are TGTGCCAGCAGTTTATTCGGGGAGCTGTTTTTT.

This clone was recorded once. The chain has TRBV7-2 and TRBJ2-2; D is unresolved. This CDR3 region has 13 residues. The germline V gene has CDR1 SGHTA and CDR2 FQGNSA. Trimming removed 4 bases from V and 2 bases from J, with 5 bases in between. For the CDR3, the DNA is TGTGCCAGCAGCTCTATCAACACCGGGGAGCTGTTTTTT. Amino acid sequence: CASSSINTGELFF.

The chain employs TRBV21-1 and TRBJ1-6; the D call of TRBD1 is as the table states it, not checked on the DNA. TRBV21-1 is classified as a pseudogene. The CDR3 is 15 residues long. CDR3 residues: CASRMTRGHNSPLHF. DNA of the CDR3: TGTGCCAGCAGAATGACCAGGGGTCATAATTCACCCCTCCACTTT.

This clone was observed a few times. The gene calls are TRBV6-1 and TRBJ1-6; no clear D gene. Germline CDR1 and CDR2: MNHNS and SASEGT. Trimming shortened V by 4 bases and J by 7 bases, and 8 bases separated the two germline ends. There are 13 residues in the CDR3. The CDR3 region is CASSVGFNSPLHF. The CDR3 DNA is TGTGCCAGCAGTGTGGGATTCAATTCACCCCTCCACTTT.

The V and J genes are TRBV6-6 and TRBJ1-1; no firm D call. This CDR3 spans 16 amino acids. With 1 base removed from V and 1 base from J, the gap between germline ends came to 13 bases. Germline V gives CDR1 MNHNY, CDR2 SVGAGI (reference sequence). CDR3 coding DNA: TGTGCCAGCAGTTACTGGGTCGCCGATTCGAACACTGAAGCTTTCTTT. Residues: CASSYWVADSNTEAFF.